This T cell receptor beta chain was captured in a study of CD8+ T cells in alopecia areata. RNA extraction was followed by reverse transcription into cDNA, which acted as the sequencing template. The table came from immunoSEQ multiplex PCR; TCRdb's copy has only in-frame clones and leaves some out. The profile shows 110,000 to 150,000 clones, less than 65% of them singletons. The sequence derives from a human donor in good health. Sequenced: CD8+ T cells sorted from blood.

The CDR3, as DNA: TGCGCCAGCAGCTTGAGGCAGGGTCCCTCGCCGAACACTGAAGCTTTCTTT. Its protein product is CASSLRQGPSPNTEAFF. The chain combines TRBV5-1 with TRBJ1-1, with a weak D call TRBD1 (5 bases). This CDR3 spans 17 amino acids. The germline V gene has CDR1 SGHRS and CDR2 YFSETQ. V was pared by 1 base and J by 1 base, with 17 bases between.